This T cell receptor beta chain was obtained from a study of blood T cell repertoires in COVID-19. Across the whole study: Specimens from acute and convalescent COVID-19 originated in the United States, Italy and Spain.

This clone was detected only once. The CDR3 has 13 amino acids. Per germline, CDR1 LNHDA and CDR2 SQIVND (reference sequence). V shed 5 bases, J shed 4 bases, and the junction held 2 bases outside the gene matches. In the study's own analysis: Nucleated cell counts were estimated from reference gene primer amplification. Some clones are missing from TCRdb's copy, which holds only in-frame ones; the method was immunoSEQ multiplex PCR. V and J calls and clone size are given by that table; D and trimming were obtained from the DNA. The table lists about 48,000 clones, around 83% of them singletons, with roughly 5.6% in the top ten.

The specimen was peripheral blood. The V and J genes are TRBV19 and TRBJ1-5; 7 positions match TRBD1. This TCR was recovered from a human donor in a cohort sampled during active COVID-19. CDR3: CASSVDRNQPQHF. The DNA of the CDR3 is TGTGCCAGTAGTGTGGACAGGAATCAGCCCCAGCATTTT.